A selection of T cell receptor beta chains follows, all from one sample in a study of cytomegalovirus exposure and HLA in healthy donors. Sequencing used immunoSEQ multiplex PCR; TCRdb keeps in-frame clones, though not all of them. The sample has hundreds of thousands of clones; under 80% are singletons. The specimen was PBMCs. All receptors derive from a female donor in good health and CMV-seronegative. CDR3s leave out the opening cysteine and the closing phenylalanine or tryptophan. The order of the fields is J gene, V gene, CDR3 protein.

j_gene: TRBJ1-4
v_gene: TRBV10-3
CDR3aa: AISGQGNEKLF

j_gene: TRBJ2-5
v_gene: TRBV9
CDR3aa: ASSFHLAGEETQY

j_gene: TRBJ2-7
v_gene: TRBV5-1
CDR3aa: ASSSGTRVSSYEQY

j_gene: TRBJ2-7
v_gene: TRBV7-2
CDR3aa: ASSFNYDYEQY

j_gene: TRBJ2-7
v_gene: TRBV27
CDR3aa: ASSDSSYEQY

j_gene: TRBJ2-1
v_gene: TRBV7-6
CDR3aa: ASSLAGGVVNEQF

j_gene: TRBJ1-5
v_gene: TRBV27
CDR3aa: ASSLTGQPLSPSNQPQH

j_gene: TRBJ2-2
v_gene: TRBV11-2
CDR3aa: ATTGLSNTGELF

j_gene: TRBJ1-5
v_gene: TRBV28
CDR3aa: ASSSRQGGNQPQH

j_gene: TRBJ1-3
v_gene: TRBV7-2
CDR3aa: ASSLGPLTGNTIY

j_gene: TRBJ1-2
v_gene: TRBV7-2
CDR3aa: ASSLRQGYGYT

j_gene: TRBJ2-1
v_gene: TRBV7-6
CDR3aa: ASSSTPGGAYNEQF

j_gene: TRBJ1-2
v_gene: TRBV5-1
CDR3aa: ASTLFGQNYGYT

j_gene: TRBJ2-7
v_gene: TRBV9
CDR3aa: ASSVGLAGAVYEQY

j_gene: TRBJ1-2
v_gene: TRBV7-9
CDR3aa: SSSPTPNPGYT

j_gene: TRBJ2-1
v_gene: TRBV20-1
CDR3aa: SASLNDEQF

j_gene: TRBJ2-1
v_gene: TRBV7-2
CDR3aa: ASSLRREVDNEQF

j_gene: TRBJ1-1
v_gene: TRBV7-9
CDR3aa: ASSSERTGCTEAF

j_gene: TRBJ1-2
v_gene: TRBV7-9
CDR3aa: ASSLGPADGYT